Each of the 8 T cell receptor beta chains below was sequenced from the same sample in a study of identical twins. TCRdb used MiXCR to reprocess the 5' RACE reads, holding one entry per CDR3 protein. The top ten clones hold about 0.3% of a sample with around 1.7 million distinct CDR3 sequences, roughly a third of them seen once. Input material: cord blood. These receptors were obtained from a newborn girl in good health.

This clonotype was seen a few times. The CDR3 sequence: CASSFEGPTDTQYF. CDR3 nucleotides: TGTGCCAGCAGCTTTGAGGGACCCACAGATACGCAGTATTTT. J is TRBJ2-3 and V is TRBV5-4, with D possibly being TRBD1 or TRBD2 (5 bases each). The CDR3 is made up of 14 amino acids. V was trimmed by 2 bases and J by 2 bases, leaving 9 bases between them. Germline CDR1 reads SGHNT; CDR2 reads YYREEE (reference sequence).

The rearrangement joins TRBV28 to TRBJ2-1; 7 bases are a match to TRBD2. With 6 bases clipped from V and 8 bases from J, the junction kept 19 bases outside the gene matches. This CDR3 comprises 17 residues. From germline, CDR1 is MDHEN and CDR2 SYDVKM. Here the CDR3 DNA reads TGTGCCAGCAGCATGATGTTGGGAGGGCGCGGAGGGTATGAGCAGTTCTTC. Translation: CASSMMLGGRGGYEQFF. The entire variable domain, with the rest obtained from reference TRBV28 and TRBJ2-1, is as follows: DVKVTQSSRYLVKRTGEKVFLECVQDMDHENMFWYRQDPGLGLRLIYFSYDVKMKEKGDIPEGYSVSREKKERFSLILESASTNQTSMYLCASSMMLGGRGGYEQFFGPGTRLTVL.

CDR3 loop: CASSNDADTQYF. CDR3 DNA sequence: TGTGCCAGTAGTAACGACGCAGATACGCAGTATTTT. The chain uses TRBV19 and TRBJ2-3; the D is unclear. Per germline, CDR1 LNHDA and CDR2 SQIVND (reference sequence). The CDR3 runs to 12 residues. Between the trimmed V and J ends, which lost 4 bases and 4 bases, there was a span of 6 bases.

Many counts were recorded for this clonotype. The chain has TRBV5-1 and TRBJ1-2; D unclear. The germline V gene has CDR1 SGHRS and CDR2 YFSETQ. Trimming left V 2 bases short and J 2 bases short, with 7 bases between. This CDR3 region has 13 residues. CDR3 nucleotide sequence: TGCGCCAGCAGCTTTCACAGCAACTATGGCTACACCTTC. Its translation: CASSFHSNYGYTF.

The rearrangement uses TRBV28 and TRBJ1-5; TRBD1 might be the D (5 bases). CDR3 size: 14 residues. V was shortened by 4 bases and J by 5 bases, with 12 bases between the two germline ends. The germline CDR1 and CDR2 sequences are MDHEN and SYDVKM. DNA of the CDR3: TGTGCCAGCAGTTATGGACAAGGGTATCAGCCCCAGCATTTT. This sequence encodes CASSYGQGYQPQHF.

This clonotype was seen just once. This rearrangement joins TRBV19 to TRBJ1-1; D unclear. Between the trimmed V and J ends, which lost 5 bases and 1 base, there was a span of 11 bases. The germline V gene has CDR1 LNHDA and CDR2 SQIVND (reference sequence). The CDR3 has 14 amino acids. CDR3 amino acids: CASSSGRWNTEAFF. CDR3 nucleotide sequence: TGTGCCAGTAGTTCCGGACGGTGGAACACTGAAGCTTTCTTT.

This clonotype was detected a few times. The CDR3: CSAIGGDGDGYTF. The CDR3 DNA reads TGCAGTGCGATAGGTGGGGACGGGGATGGCTACACCTTC. The rearrangement uses TRBV20-1 and TRBJ1-2, with D maybe TRBD1 (5 bases). This CDR3 contains 13 residues. V was clipped by 6 bases and J by 6 bases, with 17 bases between them. The germline gives CDR1 DFQATT, CDR2 SNEGSKA (reference sequence).

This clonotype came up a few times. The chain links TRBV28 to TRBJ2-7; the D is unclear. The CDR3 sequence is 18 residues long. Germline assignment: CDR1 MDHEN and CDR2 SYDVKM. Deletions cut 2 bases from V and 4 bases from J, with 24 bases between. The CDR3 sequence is CASSLLFDFGASSYEQYF. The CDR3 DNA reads TGTGCCAGCAGTTTACTCTTTGATTTTGGCGCGTCCTCTTACGAGCAGTACTTC.